This TCR beta chain is drawn from a study of blood T cell repertoires in COVID-19. Study summary: Some COVID-19 samples were acute and others convalescent; all came from the United States, Italy and Spain. Sources were T cells, B-cell-depleted T cells, or PBMCs; the material itself was cDNA or gDNA.

CDR1 SGHNT and CDR2 YYREEE come from the germline V gene (reference sequence). V trimming: 4 bases; J trimming: 8 bases; junction bases outside the gene matches: 13. The CDR3 length is 15 residues. Those enrolled, adults aged roughly 18 to 90 years, came from about 24 US areas. Assay used: immunoSEQ multiplex PCR; TCRdb lists only in-frame clones, some missing. Among some 150,000 clones listed, around 83% were seen once. This receptor was obtained from a man aged 50-59 years who had recovered from COVID-19. The rearrangement links TRBV5-4 to TRBJ1-2; 8 bases agree with TRBD1. Material for sequencing was PBMCs or T cells enriched from blood (not recorded which). The CDR3 DNA sequence: TGTGCCAGCAGCCAGCGGGACAGGACTATTTACGGCTACACCTTC. It yields the protein CASSQRDRTIYGYTF.